This T cell receptor beta chain was observed in a study of blood T cell repertoires in COVID-19. Study summary: COVID-19 samples from acute and convalescent phases originated in the United States, Italy and Spain. The analysed material was cDNA or gDNA that came from T cells, B-cell-depleted T cells, or PBMCs.

The CDR3 runs 12 residues. Germline CDR1 SGHVS, CDR2 FQNEAQ. The V end was cut by 5 bases, the J end by 10 bases, with 14 bases between. Original data processing: Estimation of nucleated cell counts was performed using reference gene primer amplification. Using immunoSEQ multiplex PCR, the repertoire was profiled, and TCRdb retains in-frame clones only, with some absent. V, J and clone size are those of that table, while D and trimming were read from the DNA. This table holds over 200,000 clones, 80% to 90% found once. Sequencing was performed on peripheral blood. V gene TRBV7-8 combines with J gene TRBJ1-2; perhaps TRBD1 as D (6 bases). This receptor was identified in a man in his fifties or sixties with COVID-19, enrolled during active disease. CDR3 DNA: TGTGCCAGCAGCCTACCACAGGGCCCCTACACCTTC. It codes for CASSLPQGPYTF.